These 16 T cell receptor beta chains originate from one sample sequenced in a study of T cell responses to AZD1222 COVID-19 vaccine. Clones were read by immunoSEQ multiplex PCR, and TCRdb kept only the in-frame ones, dropping some. The sample contains 95,000 to 150,000 clones, 80% to 90% of which appear only once. Sequences were derived from peripheral blood, sampled on day 0 of AZD1222 vaccination. These receptors were collected from an adult in good health.

The rearrangement links TRBV6-2 or TRBV6-3 to TRBJ2-1, with 14 nucleotides matching TRBD2. After removal of 6 bases from V and 8 bases from J, the junction contained 6 bases not matched to a gene. The germline gives CDR1 MNHEY, CDR2 SVGEGT. The CDR3 has 15 residues. CDR3 residues: CASSPTSGGVDEQFF. As DNA, the CDR3 is TGTGCCAGCAGCCCGACTAGCGGGGGGGTCGATGAGCAGTTCTTC.

J is TRBJ2-5 and V is TRBV5-8, with D perhaps TRBD2 (5 bases). V shed 6 bases and J shed 0 bases, with 12 bases lying between them. This CDR3 spans 14 amino acids. Germline V gene data show CDR1 as SGHTS and CDR2 as YDEGEE. Here the CDR3 DNA reads TGTGCCAGCATGTTGCGAGGGCACCAAGAGACCCAGTACTTC. Residues: CASMLRGHQETQYF. Complete variable domain (other parts from reference TRBV5-8 and TRBJ2-5): EAGVTQSPTHLIKTRGQQATLRCSPISGHTSVYWYQQALGLGLQFLLWYDEGEERNRGNFPPRFSGRQFPNYSSELNVNALELEDSALYLCASMLRGHQETQYFGPGTRLLVL.

J is TRBJ1-5 and V is TRBV19; D perhaps matches TRBD1 (5 bases). The CDR3 loop spans 14 amino acids. The V end lost 8 bases, the J end lost 7 bases, and 18 bases lay between the germline ends. Per germline, CDR1 LNHDA and CDR2 SQIVND (reference sequence). CDR3 in amino acids: CASETPGGYQPQHF. CDR3 nucleotide sequence: TGTGCCAGTGAAACCCCCGGGGGGTACCAGCCCCAGCATTTT. The entire variable domain, with the rest obtained from reference TRBV19 and TRBJ1-5, is as follows: DGGITQSPKYLFRKEGQNVTLSCEQNLNHDAMYWYRQDPGQGLRLIYYSQIVNDFQKGDIAEGYSVSREKKESFPLTVTSAQKNPTAFYLCASETPGGYQPQHFGDGTRLSIL.

This chain uses TRBV19 with TRBJ2-4; tentatively, D is TRBD1 (5 bases). V dropped 4 bases and J dropped 5 bases, with 12 bases sitting between them. This CDR3 comprises 14 residues. The V gene's germline CDR1 is LNHDA and CDR2 SQIVND (reference sequence). The CDR3 nucleotides are TGTGCCAGTAGTACTCAGGGTTTCCAAAACATTCAGTACTTC. Residues: CASSTQGFQNIQYF.

V gene TRBV4-1 combines with J gene TRBJ2-2; 10 nucleotides agree with TRBD1. V trimming: 1 base; J trimming: 4 bases; junction bases outside the gene matches: 3. CDR1 and CDR2 from the germline V gene are MGHRA and YSYEKL. CDR3 length equals 16 residues. The CDR3 nucleotides are TGCGCCAGCAGCCAAGGACAGGGGGCGCTCACCGGGGAGCTGTTTTTT. Its translation: CASSQGQGALTGELFF.

This chain uses TRBV9 with TRBJ2-3, with 11 bases lining up with TRBD1. This CDR3 has 15 residues. Germline V gene sequence: CDR1 SGDLS, CDR2 YYNGEE. The V and J ends lost 2 bases and 9 bases, in that order; junction bases with no gene match: 8. Here the CDR3 DNA reads TGTGCCAGCAGCGTTTGGGGACAGGGGGGAAAGACGCAGTATTTT. Protein product: CASSVWGQGGKTQYF. Based on the CDR3 plus reference TRBV9 and TRBJ2-3, the full variable domain is DSGVTQTPKHLITATGQRVTLRCSPRSGDLSVYWYQQSLDQGLQFLIQYYNGEERAKGNILERFSAQQFPDLHSELNLSSLELGDSALYFCASSVWGQGGKTQYFGPGTRLTVL.

In its sample, this clone was seen once. The chain has TRBV25-1 and TRBJ1-2; D gene uncertain. In germline, CDR1 is MGHDK, CDR2 SYGVNS. Trimming left V 3 bases short and J 3 bases short, with 8 bases between. This CDR3 comprises 13 residues. The CDR3 DNA reads as TGTGCCAGCAGTGAGGGCACCTACTATGGCTACACCTTC. Protein: CASSEGTYYGYTF.

This chain joins TRBV6-1 and TRBJ2-7, with 13 bases that match TRBD2. J was trimmed by 5 bases and V by 8 bases; bases with no gene match: 12. Germline V gene lookup returns CDR1 MNHNS and CDR2 SASEGT. The CDR3 spans 16 residues. CDR3 sequence reads: CASRGLAGAGPNEQYF. CDR3 nucleotide sequence: TGTGCCAGCCGTGGACTAGCGGGGGCAGGCCCCAACGAGCAGTACTTC.

The chain employs TRBV7-3 and TRBJ2-7; 9 positions match TRBD1. With V trimmed by 2 bases and J by 7 bases, 6 bases remained unmatched. The CDR3 extends over 14 amino acids. CDR1 SGHTA and CDR2 FQGTGA come from the germline V gene. DNA of the CDR3: TGTGCCAGCAGCTTACTACAGGGGGCTGGGGAGCAGTACTTC. As protein: CASSLLQGAGEQYF.

V and J are TRBV10-3 and TRBJ2-4, with 8 bases fitting TRBD1. In germline, CDR1 is ENHRY, CDR2 SYGVKD. The ends lost 4 bases at V and 8 bases at J; junction bases unmatched: 7. This CDR3 has 14 amino acids. CDR3 protein: CAISGGQGAYIQYF. The CDR3 nucleotides read TGTGCCATCAGTGGGGGGCAGGGGGCATACATTCAGTACTTC.

V and J are TRBV3-1 (or the pseudogene TRBV3-2) and TRBJ1-5; 10 bases fit TRBD1. The trim removed 4 bases at V and 5 bases at J, leaving 5 bases unmatched. In germline, CDR1 is LGHDT, CDR2 YNNKEL (reference sequence). The CDR3 consists of 15 residues. CDR3 sequence: CASSPAGTGDQPQHF. The CDR3 nucleotides are TGTGCCAGCAGCCCGGCTGGGACAGGGGATCAGCCCCAGCATTTT.

Written as DNA, the CDR3 is TGTGCCAGTACAATGGGCGGGAGAGGGGACGAGCAGTACTTC. This sequence encodes CASTMGGRGDEQYF. This rearrangement joins TRBV19 to TRBJ2-7, with TRBD2 identical over 7 bases. From germline, CDR1 is LNHDA and CDR2 SQIVND (reference sequence). V lost 7 bases and J lost 5; bases outside the gene matches: 11. The CDR3 totals 14 residues.

This clone was seen more than once but under ten times. The J gene is TRBJ2-2, the V gene TRBV3-1 (or the pseudogene TRBV3-2), with D unclear. With 6 bases removed from V and 3 bases from J, the gap between germline ends came to 8 bases. The CDR3 has 13 amino acids. The germline V gene encodes CDR1 LGHDT and CDR2 YNNKEL (reference sequence). CDR3 bases: TGTGCCAGCAGTTTTGCGGACACCGGGGAGCTGTTTTTT. Translation gives CASSFADTGELFF.

This rearrangement joins TRBV20-1 to TRBJ2-7; 7 bases fit TRBD2. V was clipped by 4 bases and J by 6 bases; unmatched bases: 3. Germline values: CDR1 DFQATT, CDR2 SNEGSKA (reference sequence). CDR3 size: 11 residues. For the CDR3, the DNA is TGCAGTGCTACCCGGGAGGTCGAGCAGTACTTC. Its protein product is CSATREVEQYF.

This clone is a singleton in its sample. The chain couples TRBV15 to TRBJ2-7; D is possibly TRBD2 (7 bases). The CDR3 spans 15 residues. The V and J ends lost 0 bases and 3 bases respectively, with 12 bases between them. Germline CDR1 reads LNHNV; CDR2 reads YYDKDF (reference sequence). CDR3 coding DNA: TGTGCCACCAGCAGAGAAACAGGGAGGGTCTACGAGCAGTACTTC. Translated: CATSRETGRVYEQYF.

V and J are TRBV6-5 and TRBJ2-1; D is unclear. The germline gives CDR1 MNHEY, CDR2 SVGAGI. The CDR3 runs 16 residues. The V end was cut by 4 bases, the J end by 1 base, with 14 bases between. The CDR3 reads CASSSYGSPSYNEQFF. For the CDR3, the DNA is TGTGCCAGCAGTTCCTATGGGTCCCCTTCCTACAATGAGCAGTTCTTC.